The entry below describes one T cell receptor (beta chain). The CDR3 totals 13 residues. V lost 4 bases and J 9 bases, leaving 13 bases between the germline ends. Germline-derived CDR1 and CDR2 are SGHTA and FQGNSA. This sample stems from a study of patients and donors after allogeneic stem cell transplantation. TCRdb processed the RT-PCR reads anew with MiXCR; each CDR3 protein has one entry. The table lists fewer than 75,000 distinct CDR3 sequences, 13% of them singletons. The sample comprised blood, either unsorted or a sorted T cell fraction (not recorded which). The source is a human donor who was either an allogeneic HSCT recipient or a stem cell or donor lymphocyte infusion donor (not recorded which). It is not recorded whose cells these are; they may come from a transplant donor. This sequence joins TRBV7-2 and TRBJ2-1; tentative D call: TRBD2 (5 bases). The CDR3 here is CASSYYPGTEQFF. CDR3 bases: TGTGCCAGCAGCTATTATCCGGGAACTGAGCAGTTCTTC.